Shown below are 21 T cell receptor beta chains from a single sample sequenced in a study of spatial heterogeneity in lung cancer. The time point denotes: sample taken at primary tumor resection. Sequencing covered unsorted whole RNA taken from tumor, nontumor lung or frozen PBMC. TCRdb called the 5' RACE reads again in MiXCR, with one record for every CDR3 protein. The table has around 13,000 distinct CDR3 sequences, around 5.2% seen once; the top ten hold about two fifths. Here the sequenced sample was lung tumor tissue, taken at surgery. The origin of the receptors is a human donor with early-stage non-small cell lung cancer.

This clonotype showed up many times. This beta chain represents an off-target read in a library built for alpha chains; its size is of limited meaning. The chain carries TRBV7-2 and TRBJ1-2; maybe TRBD1 (5 bases). The CDR3 spans 14 residues. Germline CDR1 is SGHTA and CDR2 is FQGNSA. Deletions cut 3 bases from V and 3 bases from J, with 11 bases between. CDR3 amino acids: CASSFQGPYYGYTF. The CDR3 nucleotides are TGTGCCAGCAGCTTCCAGGGCCCGTACTATGGCTACACCTTC.

This clonotype was seen more than once but under ten times. Little can be read into the size of this beta chain, an off-target read in a library designed for alpha chains. The rearrangement joins TRBV12-3 or TRBV12-4 to TRBJ2-1; the match to TRBD1 covers 9 bases. After removal of 6 bases from V and 4 bases from J, the junction contained 10 bases not matched to a gene. The CDR3 has 16 amino acids. CDR3 residues: CASSPYPGQGYNEQFF. For the CDR3, the DNA is TGTGCCAGCAGCCCATATCCGGGACAGGGATACAATGAGCAGTTCTTC.

Ten or more counts support this clonotype. This beta chain is an unintended read in a library built for alpha chains; its size means little. The chain joins TRBV29-1 to TRBJ2-3; tentative D call: TRBD2 (5 bases). CDR1 is SQVTM and CDR2 is ANQGSEA in the germline V gene. V was shortened by 7 bases and J by 2 bases, with 7 bases between the two germline ends. The CDR3 runs 11 residues. CDR3 nucleotides: TGCAGCGGGGGAGACACAGATACGCAGTATTTT. This sequence encodes CSGGDTDTQYF.

Worth noting for this clonotype: Within a library made for alpha chains, this beta chain is off target, and its count is uninformative. The chain has TRBV14 and TRBJ2-3; TRBD1 agrees at 9 bases. This CDR3 contains 17 residues. After removal of 4 bases from V and 0 bases from J, the junction contained 8 bases not matched to a gene. Germline loops: CDR1 SGHDN, CDR2 FVKESK. The CDR3 loop reads CASSRTQGALSTDTQYF. CDR3 nucleotides: TGTGCCAGCAGCCGTACACAGGGGGCGCTTAGCACAGATACGCAGTATTTT. The variable domain in full, completed from reference TRBV14 and TRBJ2-3, reads EAGVTQFPSHSVIEKGQTVTLRCDPISGHDNLYWYRRVMGKEIKFLLHFVKESKQDESGMPNNRFLAERTGGTYSTLKVQPAELEDSGVYFCASSRTQGALSTDTQYFGPGTRLTVL.

This clonotype was seen repeatedly, ten times or more. This beta chain came through as a stray read in a library set up for alpha chains, and its size says little. The V call is TRBV20-1, the J call TRBJ1-4; the D is unclear. The CDR3 has 16 residues. Per germline, CDR1 DFQATT and CDR2 SNEGSKA (reference sequence). Trimming took 1 base from V and 8 from J, leaving 20 bases between them. Written as DNA, the CDR3 is TGCAGTGCTAGAGTTCGGGCTGGGGTTGTTTTCGAAAAACTGTTTTTT. This sequence encodes CSARVRAGVVFEKLFF.

This clonotype has a count of ten or more. At one boundary the junction diverges from the germline segment, which might be a read error. The size of this beta chain means little, since it is a stray read in a library made for alpha chains. The chain recombines TRBV30 with TRBJ2-1, with 7 bases lining up with TRBD1. Germline lookup yields CDR1 GTSNPN and CDR2 SVGIG (reference sequence). This CDR3 is 15 amino acids long. CDR3 sequence: CAWTRAGTDFDEQFF. In DNA form, the CDR3 reads TGTGCTTGGACCCGCGCCGGGACAGACTTCGATGAGCAGTTCTTC. The full variable domain, completed using reference TRBV30 and TRBJ2-1, is SQTIHQWPATLVQPVGSPLSLECTVEGTSNPNLYWYRQAAGRGLQLLFYSVGIGQISSEVPQNLSASRPQDRQFILSSKKLLLSDSGFYLCAWTRAGTDFDEQFFGPGTRLTVL.

This clonotype was seen repeatedly, ten times or more. The library was prepared for alpha chains; this beta chain is a stray read, so its frequency means little. The chain uses TRBV24-1 and TRBJ2-7, with 7 bases matching TRBD2. The CDR3 covers 15 residues. Germline CDR1 KGHDR, CDR2 SFDVKD. Trimming at V came to 4 bases and at J to 0 bases, leaving 5 bases not matched to a gene. CDR3 bases: TGTGCCACCAGTGACCTAGCTAGCGGCTCCTACGAGCAGTACTTC. Residues: CATSDLASGSYEQYF.

The table lists this clonotype with many counts. Being off target in a library aimed at alpha chains, this beta chain has a size of little meaning. The rearrangement links TRBV20-1 to TRBJ1-5; TRBD1 is a possible D gene (5 bases). V was trimmed by 0 bases and J by 6 bases, leaving 12 bases between them. Germline CDR1 DFQATT, CDR2 SNEGSKA (reference sequence). CDR3 length: 14 residues. CDR3 residues: CSAREYQGSQPQHF. CDR3 sequence (DNA): TGCAGTGCTAGAGAGTACCAGGGTAGTCAGCCCCAGCATTTT.

This clonotype ranks as medium-sized. A library made for alpha chains picked up this beta chain off target, so its size means little. The CDR3, as DNA: TGTGCCAGCAGCGAAGCGGGTGAAGGTGAAGTCACTGAAGCTTTCTTT. Translating it yields CASSEAGEGEVTEAFF. The gene calls are TRBV3-1 and TRBJ1-1; D gene unclear. The CDR3 is 16 amino acids. Trimming took off 5 bases at V and 4 bases at J, with 20 bases between the two ends. Per germline, CDR1 LGHDT and CDR2 YNNKEL (reference sequence). The full variable domain, in which reference TRBV3-1 and TRBJ1-1 provide the parts outside the CDR3, is DTAVSQTPKYLVTQMGNDKSIKCEQNLGHDTMYWYKQDSKKFLKIMFSYNNKELIINETVPNRFSPKSPDKAHLNLHINSLELGDSAVYFCASSEAGEGEVTEAFFGQGTRLTVV.

This clonotype is medium-sized in the sample. This beta chain lies outside the target of a library built for alpha chains; its clone size means little. This chain connects TRBV5-6 to TRBJ2-3; perhaps TRBD2 as D (7 bases). The length of the CDR3 is 14 residues. V shed 2 bases and J shed 5 bases, with 12 bases lying between them. Per the germline V gene, CDR1 is SGHDT and CDR2 is YYEEEE. CDR3 sequence: CASSFGGPGDTQYF. In DNA form, the CDR3 reads TGTGCCAGCAGCTTCGGGGGGCCGGGAGATACGCAGTATTTT.

Many counts were recorded for this clonotype. Found in a library prepared for alpha chains, this beta chain is an off-target read, and its abundance has little meaning. The V gene is TRBV7-9, the J gene TRBJ2-7, with D unclear. The V gene lost 2 bases and the J gene lost 9 bases, with 11 bases spanning the gap. The CDR3 totals 12 residues. Germline loops: CDR1 SEHNR, CDR2 FQNEAQ (reference sequence). The CDR3 sequence: CASSLYPLGQYV. CDR3 coding DNA: TGTGCCAGCAGCTTATACCCCCTCGGGCAGTACGTC.

This clonotype was found a few times. This beta chain is an off-target read within a library intended for alpha chains, so its frequency means little. Here the CDR3 DNA reads TGTGCCAGCAGCTCCTCAGGGGGCGCGGGTGGAAACACCATATATTTT. Amino acids: CASSSSGGAGGNTIYF. The chain carries TRBV7-8 and TRBJ1-3, with 8 positions matching TRBD1. This CDR3 region has 16 residues. Germline lookup yields CDR1 SGHVS and CDR2 FQNEAQ. After removal of 4 bases from V and 3 bases from J, the junction contained 8 bases not matched to a gene.

This clonotype has only a few counts. The library was prepared for alpha chains; this beta chain is a stray read, so its frequency means little. This sequence joins TRBV7-8 and TRBJ2-3; TRBD2 aligns across 7 bases. V lost 1 base and J lost 6; bases outside the gene matches: 7. Germline lookup yields CDR1 SGHVS and CDR2 FQNEAQ. The CDR3 runs to 15 residues. CDR3 sequence reads: CASSLEASGRDTQYF. The CDR3 region has the DNA TGTGCCAGCAGCTTAGAGGCTAGCGGTAGGGATACGCAGTATTTT.

This clonotype was counted at least ten times. This beta chain was picked up by a library intended for alpha chains and is off target, so its count carries little meaning. This chain connects TRBV29-1 to TRBJ1-2, with 7 positions matching TRBD1. V gave up 5 bases and J gave up 4 bases; unmatched junction bases: 7. CDR1 SQVTM and CDR2 ANQGSEA come from the germline V gene. The CDR3 runs to 13 residues. CDR3 sequence: CSVLGGGSYGYTF. Here the CDR3 DNA reads TGCAGCGTTTTAGGGGGCGGTTCCTATGGCTACACCTTC.

The table lists this clonotype with many counts. A library made for alpha chains picked up this beta chain off target, so its size means little. The rearrangement uses TRBV5-6 and TRBJ1-1; weak D call: TRBD1 (6 bases). This CDR3 has 11 amino acids. Germline lookup yields CDR1 SGHDT and CDR2 YYEEEE. V lost 4 bases and J lost 11, with 12 bases in between. CDR3 sequence: CASSVEGVAFF. The CDR3 region has the DNA TGTGCCAGCAGCGTTGAGGGGGTGGCTTTCTTT.

In this sample, this clonotype turned up many times. This beta chain is a stray read from a library made for alpha chains; its abundance is not meaningful. This sequence joins TRBV3-1 and TRBJ1-1; no firm D call. This CDR3 has 14 amino acids. Per the germline V gene, CDR1 is LGHDT and CDR2 is YNNKEL (reference sequence). Trimming pared 3 bases from V and 1 base from J, leaving 9 bases between. CDR3 coding DNA: TGTGCCAGCAGCCACGGACGTTCGAACACTGAAGCTTTCTTT. Residues: CASSHGRSNTEAFF.

Note on this clonotype: Little can be read into the size of this beta chain, an off-target read in a library designed for alpha chains. The V and J genes are TRBV19 and TRBJ1-6; D not resolved. Germline CDR1 and CDR2: LNHDA and SQIVND (reference sequence). There are 14 residues in the CDR3. The ends were cut back, 4 bases at V and 9 bases at J, with 13 bases in the middle. The CDR3: CASSNPEVASPLHF. DNA for the CDR3: TGTGCCAGTAGTAACCCAGAGGTGGCTTCACCCCTCCACTTT.

This clonotype occurred many times. Little can be read into the size of this beta chain, an off-target read in a library designed for alpha chains. The chain has TRBV6-5 and TRBJ1-5, with no clear D. This CDR3 contains 13 residues. The germline CDR1 and CDR2 sequences are MNHEY and SVGAGI. With 5 bases removed from V and 4 bases from J, the gap between germline ends came to 9 bases. The CDR3 loop is CASSRSGNQPQHF. CDR3 nucleotides: TGTGCCAGCAGTAGGAGCGGTAATCAGCCCCAGCATTTT.

This clonotype showed up many times. Little can be read into the size of this beta chain, an off-target read in a library designed for alpha chains. This rearrangement joins TRBV6-5 to TRBJ1-6; D may be TRBD1 (5 bases). The CDR3 loop spans 11 amino acids. V was clipped by 4 bases and J by 15 bases, with 10 bases between them. The germline V gene has CDR1 MNHEY and CDR2 SVGAGI. The CDR3 here is CASSSGSGLHF. The CDR3 DNA follows: TGTGCCAGCAGTTCAGGGTCGGGCCTCCACTTT.

This clonotype has ten or more counts. A library made for alpha chains picked up this beta chain off target, so its size means little. The rearrangement links TRBV27 to TRBJ1-1; D is perhaps TRBD1 (6 bases). The CDR3 spans 15 residues. CDR1 and CDR2 (germline): MNHEY, SMNVEV (reference sequence). V was shortened by 3 bases and J by 0 bases, with 11 bases between the two germline ends. In DNA, the CDR3 is TGTGCCAGCAGTTTGAAAACAGGGTTGAACACTGAAGCTTTCTTT. Translated, it gives CASSLKTGLNTEAFF.

This clonotype has just a few counts. A library prepared for alpha chains yielded this beta chain as an off-target read; its size is of little meaning. The DNA for the CDR3 is TGTGCCAGCAGTTACGGTAGGGGTTCTCCCTCCTACGAGCAGTACGTC. It codes for CASSYGRGSPSYEQYV. This chain connects TRBV6-2 or TRBV6-3 to TRBJ2-7; weak D call: TRBD1 (5 bases). The CDR3 consists of 16 residues. In germline, CDR1 is MNHEY, CDR2 SVGEGT. V lost 2 bases, J lost 0 bases, and 14 bases lay in between.